Below are 4 T cell receptor beta chains sequenced from a single sample in a study of blood T cell repertoires in COVID-19. Assay: immunoSEQ multiplex PCR; the TCRdb copy retains only in-frame clones and omits some. The table lists a few hundred thousand clones, around 89% of them singletons. Sequenced sample: peripheral blood. These receptors were collected from a woman aged 55 to 70 with acute or convalescent COVID-19.

The chain employs TRBV7-6 and TRBJ2-2; a possible D gene is TRBD2 (5 bases). V lost 2 bases and J lost 6, with 16 bases in between. Looked up from germline, CDR1 is SGHVS and CDR2 is FNYEAQ. This CDR3 comprises 16 residues. The CDR3 bases are TGTGCCAGCAGCTTACCCGGGAATCAGTTGGCCGGGGAGCTGTTTTTT. It is translated as CASSLPGNQLAGELFF.

The chain couples TRBV10-3 to TRBJ2-1; D is possibly TRBD2 (5 bases). CDR1 ENHRY and CDR2 SYGVKD come from the germline V gene. The length of the CDR3 is 14 residues. Trimming left V 5 bases short and J 3 bases short, with 11 bases between. The CDR3 nucleotides read TGTGCCATCAGTAATGGAGGAAGCTACAATGAGCAGTTCTTC. It yields the protein CAISNGGSYNEQFF.

This chain joins TRBV6-2 or TRBV6-3 and TRBJ2-1, with 9 nucleotides matching TRBD2. J lost 15 bases, V lost 0 bases, and 12 bases had no gene match. The CDR3 runs 15 residues. Germline V CDR1 and CDR2: MNHEY, SVGEGT. CDR3 sequence reads: CASSYSQLRGGGMFF. CDR3 nucleotides: TGTGCCAGCAGTTACTCCCAATTGCGCGGGGGGGGCATGTTCTTC.

This rearrangement joins TRBV3-1 (or the pseudogene TRBV3-2) to TRBJ1-2, with 8 bases lining up with TRBD1. CDR3 length: 15 residues. Germline CDR1 LGHDT, CDR2 YNNKEL (reference sequence). The V and J ends lost 4 bases and 0 bases, in that order; junction bases with no gene match: 4. The CDR3 DNA sequence: TGTGCCAGCAGCCGGGACAGGCCTTCTAACTATGGCTACACCTTC. Amino acids: CASSRDRPSNYGYTF.